The 13 T cell receptor beta chains presented below share a single source sample, sequenced in a study of lymphopenia after photon versus proton radiotherapy. Assay: immunoSEQ multiplex PCR; the TCRdb copy retains only in-frame clones and omits some. Among 150,000 to 200,000 clones, more than 85% were seen once, and the ten largest hold less than 6%. The sequences come from peripheral blood, collected from a patient treated with photon-based radiotherapy. These receptors all come from a man aged 50 to 60 with gastric cancer.

This chain uses TRBV5-1 with TRBJ2-2; D perhaps matches TRBD2 (6 bases). Germline V gives CDR1 SGHRS, CDR2 YFSETQ. Trimming cost V 0 bases and J 7 bases, with 10 bases left between them. The CDR3 sequence is 14 residues long. The CDR3 reads CASSLGGSGGELFF. CDR3 in DNA: TGCGCCAGCAGCTTGGGAGGTAGCGGCGGGGAGCTGTTTTTT.

This chain connects TRBV7-8 to TRBJ1-3; TRBD1 might be the D (5 bases). The CDR3 extends over 15 amino acids. Trimming left V 5 bases short and J 0 bases short, with 11 bases between. Germline-derived CDR1 and CDR2 are SGHVS and FQNEAQ. For the CDR3, the DNA is TGTGCCAGCAGCCTGGGACCTCTCTCTGGAAACACCATATATTTT. Its protein is CASSLGPLSGNTIYF.

CDR3 in DNA: TGCGCCAGCAGCCTTAGCGGGGGAAACTCCTACAATGAGCAGTTCTTC. It yields the protein CASSLSGGNSYNEQFF. V is TRBV5-1 and J is TRBJ2-1; 9 bases agree with TRBD2. Trimming cost V 4 bases and J 0 bases; bases outside gene matches: 5. The germline CDR1 and CDR2 sequences are SGHRS and YFSETQ. This CDR3 region has 16 residues.

This chain connects TRBV18 to TRBJ2-2, with 9 bases lining up with TRBD1. Unmatched junction bases numbered 7, after V lost 1 base and J lost 7 bases. CDR3 length: 16 residues. Per germline, CDR1 KGHSH and CDR2 LQKENI. The CDR3 loop reads CASSPRTGGFLGELFF. CDR3 bases: TGTGCCAGCTCACCACGTACAGGGGGCTTCCTCGGGGAGCTGTTTTTT.

The rearrangement joins TRBV7-9 to TRBJ2-1; D possibly corresponds to TRBD2 (6 bases). The CDR3 runs to 14 residues. V was trimmed by 6 bases and J by 7 bases, leaving 16 bases between them. Looked up from germline, CDR1 is SEHNR and CDR2 is FQNEAQ (reference sequence). Here the CDR3 reads CASRDGGPGNEQFF. CDR3 DNA: TGTGCCAGCAGGGATGGAGGGCCGGGGAATGAGCAGTTCTTC.

CDR3 DNA sequence: TGCGCCAGCAGCCAGTGGGGACTAGGGACCGGGGAGCTGTTTTTT. Translating it yields CASSQWGLGTGELFF. The chain joins TRBV4-3 to TRBJ2-2; 8 nucleotides align to TRBD2. CDR3 length equals 15 residues. Trimming removed 3 bases from V and 5 bases from J; junction bases left unmatched: 5. Germline V lookup: CDR1 LGHNA, CDR2 YSLEER.

The genes are TRBV11-2 and TRBJ2-4; possibly TRBD2 for D (6 bases). The V end lost 1 base, the J end lost 1 base, and 14 bases lay between the germline ends. The germline V gene has CDR1 SGHAT and CDR2 FQNNGV. The CDR3 consists of 17 residues. The CDR3 protein is CASSLGDWGDAKNIQYF. The CDR3 nucleotides read TGTGCCAGCAGCTTAGGGGACTGGGGGGACGCCAAAAACATTCAGTACTTC. The entire variable domain, with the rest obtained from reference TRBV11-2 and TRBJ2-4, is as follows: EAGVAQSPRYKIIEKRQSVAFWCNPISGHATLYWYQQILGQGPKLLIQFQNNGVVDDSQLPKDRFSAERLKGVDSTLKIQPAKLEDSAVYLCASSLGDWGDAKNIQYFGAGTRLSVL.

This clone was observed a handful of times. CDR3: CAWSLAGLAGGDEQFF. The CDR3 bases are TGTGCCTGGAGTTTAGCGGGACTAGCGGGAGGCGATGAGCAGTTCTTC. The chain employs TRBV30 and TRBJ2-1; TRBD2 matches 15 bases. The CDR3 extends over 16 amino acids. Trimming took 2 bases from V and 8 from J; bases not matched to a gene: 7. Germline V gives CDR1 GTSNPN, CDR2 SVGIG (reference sequence).

Regarding this clone: Other DNA sequences in the sample encode the same CDR3. The rearrangement joins TRBV2 to TRBJ1-5; 7 bases fit TRBD1. In germline, CDR1 is SNHLY, CDR2 FYNNEI. With V trimmed by 4 bases and J by 5 bases, 2 bases remained unmatched. The CDR3 is 13 amino acids. The DNA for the CDR3 is TGTGCCAGCAGTGGACAGGGCGATCAGCCCCAGCATTTT. This sequence encodes CASSGQGDQPQHF.

The V gene is TRBV28, the J gene TRBJ1-2, with 8 nucleotides matching TRBD1. J lost 7 bases, V lost 4 bases, and 11 bases had no gene match. Germline CDR1 is MDHEN and CDR2 is SYDVKM. The CDR3 totals 15 residues. CDR3 sequence (DNA): TGTGCCAGCAGTTCCCCCGGGACAGGTTCAGGTGGCTACACCTTC. Protein sequence: CASSSPGTGSGGYTF.

This sequence joins TRBV29-1 and TRBJ2-3; D gene uncertain. The CDR3 totals 12 residues. The V end was cut by 3 bases, the J end by 0 bases, with 4 bases between. CDR1 is SQVTM, CDR2 ANQGSEA, per germline. This CDR3 reads CSVDGSTDTQYF. The CDR3 DNA sequence: TGCAGCGTTGACGGGAGCACAGATACGCAGTATTTT.

V is TRBV19 and J is TRBJ1-2; D is possibly TRBD1 (5 bases). Germline V gene sequence: CDR1 LNHDA, CDR2 SQIVND (reference sequence). Trimming cost V 3 bases and J 6 bases, with 17 bases left between them. The CDR3 is 15 residues long. The CDR3 region is CASSIPARANDGYTF. For the CDR3, the DNA is TGTGCCAGTAGTATCCCGGCCAGGGCAAATGATGGCTACACCTTC.

The rearrangement uses TRBV5-4 and TRBJ2-1; 8 bases are a match to TRBD2. This CDR3 contains 15 residues. CDR1 and CDR2 (germline): SGHNT, YYREEE (reference sequence). The ends lost 2 bases at V and 3 bases at J; junction bases unmatched: 4. The DNA of the CDR3 is TGTGCCAGCAGCTTCGCGGGAGGTAGCTACAATGAGCAGTTCTTC. Its translation: CASSFAGGSYNEQFF.